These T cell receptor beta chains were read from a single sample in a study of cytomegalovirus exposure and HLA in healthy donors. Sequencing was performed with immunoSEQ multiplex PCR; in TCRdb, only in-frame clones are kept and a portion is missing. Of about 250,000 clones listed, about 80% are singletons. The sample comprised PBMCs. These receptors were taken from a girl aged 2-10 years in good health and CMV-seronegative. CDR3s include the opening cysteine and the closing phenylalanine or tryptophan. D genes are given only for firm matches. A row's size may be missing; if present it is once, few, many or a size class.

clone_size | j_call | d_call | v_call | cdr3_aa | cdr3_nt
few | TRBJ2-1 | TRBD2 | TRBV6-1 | CASSGPSGGNGGEQFF | TGTGCCAGCAGTGGACCTAGCGGGGGGAATGGAGGTGAGCAGTTCTTC
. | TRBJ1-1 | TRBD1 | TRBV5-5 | CASSQDRGFGTEAFF | TGTGCCAGCAGCCAGGACAGGGGGTTCGGCACTGAAGCTTTCTTT
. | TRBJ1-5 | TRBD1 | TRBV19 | CASTKDRGNQPQHF | TGTGCCAGTACAAAGGACAGGGGCAATCAGCCCCAGCATTTT
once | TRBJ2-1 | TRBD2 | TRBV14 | CASSPYRSGNIHNEQFF | TGTGCCAGCAGCCCATATCGTAGCGGGAACATACACAATGAGCAGTTCTTC
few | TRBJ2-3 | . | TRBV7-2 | CASSSAPRVLPDTQYF | TGTGCCAGCAGCTCGGCCCCCAGGGTTCTCCCAGATACGCAGTATTTT
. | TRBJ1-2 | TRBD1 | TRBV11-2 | CASSPRTGSYGYTF | TGTGCCAGCAGCCCACGGACAGGGAGCTATGGCTACACCTTC
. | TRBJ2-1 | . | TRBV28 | CASSLDFVQFF | TGTGCCAGCAGTCTTGACTTTGTGCAGTTCTTC
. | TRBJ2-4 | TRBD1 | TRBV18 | CASSKTAGDRLAKNIQYF | TGTGCCAGCTCAAAGACGGCTGGGGACAGACTAGCCAAAAACATTCAGTACTTC
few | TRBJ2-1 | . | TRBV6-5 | CASSYTKWGEFF | TGTGCCAGCAGTTATACGAAGTGGGGGGAGTTCTTC
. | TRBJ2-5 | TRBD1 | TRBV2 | CASRRTGVGETQYF | TGTGCCAGCCGACGGACAGGGGTTGGAGAGACCCAGTACTTC
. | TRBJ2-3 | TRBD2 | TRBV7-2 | CASSRGLATDTQYF | TGTGCCAGCAGCCGGGGACTAGCGACAGATACGCAGTATTTT
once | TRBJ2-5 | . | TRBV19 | CATKDYREETQYF | TGTGCCACTAAGGATTACAGGGAAGAGACCCAGTACTTC
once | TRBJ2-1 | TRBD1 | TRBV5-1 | CASSTTGGEQFF | TGCGCCAGCAGCACAACAGGGGGTGAGCAGTTCTTC
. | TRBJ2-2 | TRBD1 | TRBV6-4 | CASSATQGPGELFF | TGTGCCAGCAGTGCCACACAGGGGCCCGGGGAGCTGTTTTTT
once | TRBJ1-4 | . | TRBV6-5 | CASSPNPTGRKLFF | TGTGCCAGCAGCCCCAACCCGACAGGTCGAAAACTGTTTTTT
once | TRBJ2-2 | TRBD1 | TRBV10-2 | CASSEAPPGQGTTGELFF | TGCGCCAGCAGTGAGGCGCCTCCGGGACAGGGAACTACCGGGGAGCTGTTTTTT
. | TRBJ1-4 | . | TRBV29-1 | CSVQGGRNEKLFF | TGCAGCGTCCAAGGGGGTAGAAATGAAAAACTGTTTTTT
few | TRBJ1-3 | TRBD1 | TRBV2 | CASRVDRGSGNTIYF | TGTGCCAGCAGAGTCGACAGGGGCTCTGGAAACACCATATATTTT
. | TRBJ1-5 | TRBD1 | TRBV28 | CASGLWTGSNQPQHF | TGTGCCAGCGGTCTCTGGACAGGAAGCAATCAGCCCCAGCATTTT
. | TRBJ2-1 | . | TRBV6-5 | CAARRFLGNEQFF | TGTGCCGCCAGGAGGTTCCTAGGGAATGAGCAGTTCTTC
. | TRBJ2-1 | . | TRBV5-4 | CASSFLELNNEQFF | TGTGCCAGCAGCTTCTTGGAACTAAACAATGAGCAGTTCTTC
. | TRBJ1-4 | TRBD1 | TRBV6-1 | CASSNRGFPNEKLFF | TGTGCCAGCAGTAACAGGGGGTTTCCTAATGAAAAACTGTTTTTT
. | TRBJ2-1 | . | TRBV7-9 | CASSLGGPNEQFF | TGTGCCAGCAGCTTAGGGGGCCCCAATGAGCAGTTCTTC
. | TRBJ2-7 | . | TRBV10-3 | CAISSTVAGSYEQYF | TGTGCCATCAGCTCGACAGTCGCAGGGTCCTACGAGCAGTACTTC
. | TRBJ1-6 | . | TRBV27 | CASSRQEAYNSPLHF | TGTGCCAGCAGTCGACAGGAAGCCTATAATTCACCCCTCCACTTT
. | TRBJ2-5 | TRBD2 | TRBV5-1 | CASSLSSGRGQETQYF | TGCGCCAGCAGCTTAAGTAGCGGGAGGGGACAAGAGACCCAGTACTTC
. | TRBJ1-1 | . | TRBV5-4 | CAKKGGGRDTEAFF | TGTGCCAAAAAAGGCGGGGGCCGGGACACTGAAGCTTTCTTT
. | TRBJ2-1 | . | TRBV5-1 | CASKMVGSNNEQFF | TGCGCCAGCAAGATGGTCGGGAGCAACAATGAGCAGTTCTTC
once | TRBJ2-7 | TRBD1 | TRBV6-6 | CASSYEDRVAEQYF | TGTGCCAGCAGTTACGAGGACAGGGTTGCCGAGCAGTACTTC
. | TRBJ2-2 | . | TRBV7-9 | CASSLATDGELFF | TGTGCCAGCAGCTTAGCGACAGACGGGGAGCTGTTTTTT
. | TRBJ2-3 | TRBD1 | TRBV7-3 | CASNEKRGGALADTQYF | TGTGCCAGCAATGAAAAAAGAGGGGGCGCATTGGCAGATACGCAGTATTTT
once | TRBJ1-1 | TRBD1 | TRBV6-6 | CASSQQVGQGAFF | TGTGCCAGCAGTCAGCAGGTAGGACAGGGCGCTTTCTTT
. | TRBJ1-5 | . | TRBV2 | CASSAQNQPQHF | TGTGCCAGCAGTGCCCAAAATCAGCCCCAGCATTTT
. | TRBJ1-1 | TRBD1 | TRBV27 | CASSQDRGGSEAFF | TGTGCCAGCAGTCAAGACAGGGGGGGGTCTGAAGCTTTCTTT
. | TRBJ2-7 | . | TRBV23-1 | CASSQSGGGPPYEQYF | TGCGCCAGCAGTCAATCTGGGGGGGGGCCTCCCTACGAGCAGTACTTC
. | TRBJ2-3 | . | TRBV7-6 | CASSLGRRGTRTDTQYF | TGTGCCAGCAGCTTAGGTCGTAGGGGCACGCGCACAGATACGCAGTATTTT
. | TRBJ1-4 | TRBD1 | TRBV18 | CASSEGQVNEKLFF | TGTGCCAGCTCGGAGGGACAGGTTAATGAAAAACTGTTTTTT
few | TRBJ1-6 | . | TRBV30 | CAWSVGTGSPLHF | TGTGCCTGGAGTGTGGGGACTGGATCACCCCTCCACTTT
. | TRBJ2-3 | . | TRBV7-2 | CASGTGGTDTQYF | TGTGCCAGCGGGACTGGAGGCACAGATACGCAGTATTTT
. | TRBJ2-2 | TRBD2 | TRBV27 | CASSSPGLLGELFF | TGTGCCAGCAGTAGTCCGGGACTACTGGGGGAGCTGTTTTTT
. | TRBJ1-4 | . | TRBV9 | CASSVRGGAGSHEKLFF | TGTGCCAGCAGCGTTAGGGGAGGCGCTGGAAGTCATGAAAAACTGTTTTTT
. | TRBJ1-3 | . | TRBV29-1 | CSVEGTGNTIYF | TGCAGCGTTGAGGGCACCGGAAACACCATATATTTT
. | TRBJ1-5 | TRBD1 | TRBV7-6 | CASSLWDRGQPQHF | TGTGCCAGCAGCCTTTGGGACAGGGGCCAGCCCCAGCATTTT
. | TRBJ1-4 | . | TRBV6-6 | CASSYHRRPLNEKLFF | TGTGCCAGCAGTTACCACAGAAGGCCGTTAAATGAAAAACTGTTTTTT
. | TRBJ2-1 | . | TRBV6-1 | CASSERRTINEQFF | TGTGCCAGCAGTGAAAGAAGGACAATTAATGAGCAGTTCTTC
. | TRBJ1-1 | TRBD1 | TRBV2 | CASGGQGAENTEAFF | TGTGCCAGCGGGGGGCAGGGGGCAGAGAACACTGAAGCTTTCTTT
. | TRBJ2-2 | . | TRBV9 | CASSVEGANTGELFF | TGTGCCAGCAGCGTCGAGGGAGCGAACACCGGGGAGCTGTTTTTT
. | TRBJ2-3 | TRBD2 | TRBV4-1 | CASSPFGGGTDTQYF | TGCGCCAGCAGCCCCTTTGGCGGGGGTACGGATACGCAGTATTTT
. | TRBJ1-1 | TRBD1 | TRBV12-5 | CASGSRDRGGHTEAFF | TGTGCTAGTGGTTCGCGGGACAGGGGTGGTCACACTGAAGCTTTCTTT
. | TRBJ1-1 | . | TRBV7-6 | CASSLPGGTEAFF | TGTGCCAGCAGCCTGCCGGGGGGCACTGAAGCTTTCTTT
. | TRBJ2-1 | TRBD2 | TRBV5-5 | CASSFTSGYNEQFF | TGTGCCAGCAGCTTCACTAGCGGTTACAATGAGCAGTTCTTC
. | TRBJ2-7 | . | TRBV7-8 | CASSPRLQGGEQYF | TGTGCCAGCAGCCCACGGCTCCAGGGGGGCGAGCAGTACTTC